These 27 T cell receptor beta chains share one sample of origin, sequenced in a study of cytomegalovirus exposure and HLA in healthy donors. PCR involved 60 Vbeta and 13 Jbeta primers. The table came from immunoSEQ multiplex PCR; TCRdb's copy has only in-frame clones and leaves some out. The sample shows around 210,000 clones, around 77% of them seen only once. Sequencing was performed on PBMCs. The receptors here all came from a woman in her twenties or thirties in good health and CMV-seronegative.

The chain joins TRBV7-8 to TRBJ2-5, with D perhaps matching TRBD1 (6 bases). With 6 bases removed from V and 5 bases from J, the gap between germline ends came to 22 bases. This CDR3 has 16 amino acids. The germline V gene has CDR1 SGHVS and CDR2 FQNEAQ. The CDR3: CASSSFQGQTGETQYF. The CDR3 nucleotides read TGTGCCAGCAGTTCGTTTCAGGGGCAGACGGGTGAGACCCAGTACTTC.

The rearrangement joins TRBV5-1 to TRBJ2-6; no firm D call. The CDR3 covers 17 residues. V lost 2 bases and J 0 bases, leaving 12 bases between the germline ends. Germline assignment: CDR1 SGHRS and CDR2 YFSETQ. The CDR3 here is CASSFDARNSGANVLTF. DNA of the CDR3: TGCGCCAGCAGCTTTGATGCGCGGAACTCTGGGGCCAACGTCCTGACTTTC.

This clone was detected a few times. This chain connects TRBV10-3 to TRBJ1-2; the D is unclear. This CDR3 has 14 residues. The ends were cut back, 3 bases at V and 7 bases at J, with 15 bases in the middle. CDR1 ENHRY and CDR2 SYGVKD come from the germline V gene. The CDR3 DNA is TGTGCCATCAGTGAATCAGAGGGCGTCGGTGGCTACACCTTC. Amino acids: CAISESEGVGGYTF.

V is TRBV30 and J is TRBJ1-2, with D possibly matching TRBD1 (5 bases). V was pared by 0 bases and J by 2 bases, with 10 bases between. The CDR3 runs 14 residues. Germline V gene sequence: CDR1 GTSNPN, CDR2 SVGIG (reference sequence). Here the CDR3 reads CAWSVQGKNYGYTF. As DNA, the CDR3 is TGTGCCTGGAGTGTTCAGGGAAAAAACTATGGCTACACCTTC.

The chain is built from TRBV2 and TRBJ1-1; TRBD1 is a possible D gene (6 bases). The germline V gene encodes CDR1 SNHLY and CDR2 FYNNEI. The CDR3 totals 15 residues. The ends were cut back, 7 bases at V and 1 base at J, with 16 bases in the middle. CDR3 in amino acids: CASKALGQSNTEAFF. The DNA for the CDR3 is TGTGCCAGCAAAGCCCTAGGACAGTCGAACACTGAAGCTTTCTTT.

This clone was counted a few times. The chain recombines TRBV10-3 with TRBJ1-1; 7 positions match TRBD1. The trim removed 5 bases at V and 7 bases at J, leaving 10 bases unmatched. In germline, CDR1 is ENHRY, CDR2 SYGVKD. This CDR3 is 14 amino acids long. The CDR3 is CAISTAGTAYEAFF. CDR3 bases: TGTGCCATCAGTACTGCCGGGACAGCCTATGAAGCTTTCTTT.

This clone was observed once. V and J are TRBV6-1 and TRBJ2-7; perhaps TRBD2 as D (6 bases). The CDR3 is 11 residues long. Trimming cost V 7 bases and J 5 bases, with 9 bases left between them. Germline V gives CDR1 MNHNS, CDR2 SASEGT. The CDR3 sequence is CASTGVHEQYF. CDR3 in DNA: TGTGCCAGCACGGGGGTCCACGAGCAGTACTTC.

This chain joins TRBV5-1 and TRBJ2-3; 9 bases agree with TRBD1. The CDR3 is 14 amino acids. Germline CDR1 is SGHRS and CDR2 is YFSETQ. The V gene end was trimmed by 7 bases and the J gene end by 3 bases; junction bases not matched to a gene: 6. In nucleotides, the CDR3 is TGCGCCAGCTGCCGGGACAGGGAAACAGATACGCAGTATTTT. This codes for CASCRDRETDTQYF.

The chain uses TRBV30 and TRBJ2-5, with TRBD2 identical over 11 bases. The CDR3 extends over 16 amino acids. The germline V gene has CDR1 GTSNPN and CDR2 SVGIG (reference sequence). V lost 2 bases and J lost 3; bases outside the gene matches: 8. As DNA, the CDR3 is TGTGCCTGGAGTTGGGAACTAGCGGGAGAAAAAGAGACCCAGTACTTC. Protein product: CAWSWELAGEKETQYF.

This sequence joins TRBV10-3 and TRBJ2-7; D is uncertain. The V gene lost 4 bases and the J gene lost 1 base, with 8 bases spanning the gap. Germline V gene data show CDR1 as ENHRY and CDR2 as SYGVKD. The length of the CDR3 is 13 residues. In DNA, the CDR3 is TGTGCCATCAGTGTAGGCGGATCCTACGAGCAGTACTTC. Translated: CAISVGGSYEQYF.

This clone is a singleton in its sample. This rearrangement joins TRBV6-1 to TRBJ2-1; TRBD1 aligns across 8 bases. The junction had 1 base not matched to a gene; V was cut back by 1 base and J by 8 bases. The CDR3 runs 13 residues. Germline V gene lookup returns CDR1 MNHNS and CDR2 SASEGT. The CDR3 sequence is CASSEGGQDEQFF. CDR3 DNA sequence: TGTGCCAGCAGTGAAGGGGGACAGGATGAGCAGTTCTTC.

This clone was detected only a few times. The V call is TRBV5-5, the J call TRBJ2-1; D is perhaps TRBD2 (6 bases). V lost 6 bases and J 9 bases, leaving 19 bases between the germline ends. Germline CDR1 is SGHKS and CDR2 is YYEKEE (reference sequence). The CDR3 has 14 amino acids. The CDR3 sequence: CASIRDSRMGEQFF. The CDR3 DNA follows: TGTGCCAGCATCCGGGACTCGCGGATGGGTGAGCAGTTCTTC.

This clone has just one count. The V and J genes are TRBV4-1 and TRBJ2-7; TRBD2 might be the D (6 bases). Germline V gene sequence: CDR1 MGHRA, CDR2 YSYEKL. This CDR3 is built from 15 residues. Trimming cost V 4 bases and J 0 bases, with 13 bases left between them. The CDR3 loop is CASSPSGVLSYEQYF. CDR3 nucleotide sequence: TGCGCCAGCAGCCCCTCGGGGGTTCTCTCCTACGAGCAGTACTTC.

The chain carries TRBV30 and TRBJ2-1; 8 positions agree with TRBD1. V shed 2 bases, J shed 3 bases, and the junction held 3 bases outside the gene matches. The CDR3 is made up of 14 amino acids. Germline lookup yields CDR1 GTSNPN and CDR2 SVGIG (reference sequence). The CDR3 reads CAWSTGTGYNEQFF. The CDR3 DNA reads as TGTGCCTGGAGTACCGGGACAGGCTACAATGAGCAGTTCTTC.

V gene TRBV9 combines with J gene TRBJ1-2; no definite D call. Looked up from germline, CDR1 is SGDLS and CDR2 is YYNGEE. Trimming took 0 bases from V and 4 from J, leaving 7 bases between them. The CDR3 covers 13 residues. The CDR3 DNA reads as TGTGCCAGCAGCGTAGGTCGGAGCTATGGCTACACCTTC. Its protein is CASSVGRSYGYTF. The entire variable domain, with the rest obtained from reference TRBV9 and TRBJ1-2, is as follows: DSGVTQTPKHLITATGQRVTLRCSPRSGDLSVYWYQQSLDQGLQFLIQYYNGEERAKGNILERFSAQQFPDLHSELNLSSLELGDSALYFCASSVGRSYGYTFGSGTRLTVV.

The chain joins TRBV2 to TRBJ1-5, with no clear D. The V and J ends lost 1 base and 3 bases respectively, with 10 bases between them. Germline CDR1 SNHLY, CDR2 FYNNEI. The CDR3 length is 15 residues. CDR3 nucleotide sequence: TGTGCCAGCAGTGAAGAATTTCAGTTCAATCAGCCCCAGCATTTT. Translated: CASSEEFQFNQPQHF.

On this clone: At one end the junction does not follow the germline gene, possibly because of a read error. This chain joins TRBV7-7 and TRBJ2-2; D could derive from TRBD1 or TRBD2 (5 bases each). Germline V lookup: CDR1 SSHAT, CDR2 FNYEAQ (reference sequence). This CDR3 contains 14 residues. In DNA, the CDR3 is TGTGCTAGCAGCCTAGAGGGGCTTCCCGGGGAGCTGTTTTTT. As protein: CASSLEGLPGELFF.

The V call is TRBV5-1, the J call TRBJ2-7; 8 nucleotides match TRBD1. The CDR3 consists of 14 residues. J gave up 5 bases and V 1 base, and 5 bases lay outside the gene matches. The V gene's germline CDR1 is SGHRS and CDR2 YFSETQ. CDR3 sequence: CASSLSGGYHEQYF. The CDR3 DNA follows: TGCGCCAGCAGCTTGTCAGGGGGCTACCACGAGCAGTACTTC.

The gene calls are TRBV9 and TRBJ1-1; TRBD1 might be the D (5 bases). V was pared by 3 bases and J by 6 bases, with 15 bases between. The CDR3 runs to 14 residues. CDR1 SGDLS and CDR2 YYNGEE come from the germline V gene. The CDR3 loop is CASSDRPHDPEAFF. The CDR3 DNA reads TGTGCCAGCAGCGACAGGCCTCACGACCCTGAAGCTTTCTTT.

This clone was observed once. The gene calls are TRBV4-2 and TRBJ2-5; TRBD2 agrees at 7 bases. The CDR3 covers 18 residues. Germline V gene lookup returns CDR1 LGHNA and CDR2 YNFKEQ. The V gene end was trimmed by 0 bases and the J gene end by 5 bases; junction bases not matched to a gene: 15. The CDR3 DNA follows: TGTGCCAGCAGCCAAGACGGGCTAGCGGCGGGTAGGTTGGAGACCCAGTACTTC. It encodes CASSQDGLAAGRLETQYF.

The rearrangement uses TRBV28 and TRBJ1-5, with D unresolved. There are 15 residues in the CDR3. Germline-derived CDR1 and CDR2 are MDHEN and SYDVKM. The germline V and J ends were trimmed by 9 bases and 1 base, with 16 bases remaining between them. The CDR3, as DNA: TGTGCCAGTAGCCCGGTAGGCGGAAGCAATCAGCCCCAGCATTTT. Protein sequence: CASSPVGGSNQPQHF. The whole variable domain, remainder taken from reference TRBV28 and TRBJ1-5, is DVKVTQSSRYLVKRTGEKVFLECVQDMDHENMFWYRQDPGLGLRLIYFSYDVKMKEKGDIPEGYSVSREKKERFSLILESASTNQTSMYLCASSPVGGSNQPQHFGDGTRLSIL.

This chain connects TRBV5-1 to TRBJ2-2; 10 nucleotides agree with TRBD2. Germline CDR1 SGHRS, CDR2 YFSETQ. CDR3 length: 16 amino acids. The junction had 6 bases not matched to a gene; V was cut back by 3 bases and J by 4 bases. The CDR3 bases are TGCGCCAGCAGCTCCCTGGGGACTAGCGCCACCGGGGAGCTGTTTTTT. This encodes CASSSLGTSATGELFF.

V usage is TRBV15 and J usage is TRBJ2-7, with D tentatively TRBD1 (5 bases). CDR1 is LNHNV, CDR2 YYDKDF, per germline (reference sequence). The CDR3 is 14 residues long. Between the trimmed V and J ends, which lost 3 bases and 4 bases, there was a span of 13 bases. The CDR3 bases are TGTGCCACCAGCAGGGCCAGGGTAAGGTACGAGCAGTACTTC. It is translated as CATSRARVRYEQYF.

This CDR3 is CASTKTGTGRIIGLDTQYF. As DNA, the CDR3 is TGCGCCAGCACCAAAACCGGGACAGGCCGAATTATCGGTCTTGATACGCAGTATTTT. The chain recombines TRBV23-1 with TRBJ2-3; the match to TRBD1 covers 8 bases. TRBV23-1 is noted as an ORF with a role that remains uncertain. The CDR3 contains 19 residues. V gave up 7 bases and J gave up 6 bases; unmatched junction bases: 24.

The rearrangement links TRBV7-8 to TRBJ1-5; the D is unclear. Germline V gene lookup returns CDR1 SGHVS and CDR2 FQNEAQ. Trimming left V 1 base short and J 9 bases short, with 13 bases between. The CDR3 is 14 residues long. CDR3 bases: TGTGCCAGCAGCTTAGTGGCGGCGATTCGGCCCCAGCATTTT. Protein sequence: CASSLVAAIRPQHF.

The chain joins TRBV10-3 to TRBJ1-1; D might be TRBD1 (5 bases). Trimming left V 6 bases short and J 6 bases short, with 14 bases between. The germline gives CDR1 ENHRY, CDR2 SYGVKD. CDR3 length equals 13 residues. The CDR3, as DNA: TGTGCCATCAGGGGGGGGACGGGGGCTGAAGCTTTCTTT. This codes for CAIRGGTGAEAFF.

The V gene is TRBV19, the J gene TRBJ1-6, with TRBD1 identical over 8 bases. Germline V gene lookup returns CDR1 LNHDA and CDR2 SQIVND (reference sequence). CDR3 length: 14 amino acids. V lost 3 bases and J lost 10; bases outside the gene matches: 5. The CDR3 bases are TGTGCCAGTAGTATCGACAGGGGTGGGTCACCCCTCCACTTT. Amino acid sequence: CASSIDRGGSPLHF.